This entry lists 12 T cell receptor beta chains sequenced from one sample in a study of shared clonotypes between healthy human individuals. Generated by immunoSEQ multiplex PCR, the TCRdb table keeps only in-frame clones and is missing some. The repertoire holds fewer than 3 million clones, with 92% as singletons. Sequenced sample: naive CD4+ T cells from PBMCs. Subset reported: CD45RA+ positively selected. The receptors originated from a man aged 18-30 years in good health. Some clones in this sample may be carry-over from other donors' samples.

This chain uses TRBV9 with TRBJ2-5; perhaps TRBD1 as D (5 bases). CDR3 length: 15 residues. Per germline, CDR1 SGDLS and CDR2 YYNGEE. V was clipped by 2 bases and J by 5 bases, with 16 bases between them. Here the CDR3 reads CASSVGHAKDETQYF. The CDR3 nucleotides read TGTGCCAGCAGCGTCGGACACGCAAAAGATGAGACCCAGTACTTC.

The rearrangement joins TRBV29-1 to TRBJ2-5; TRBD2 aligns across 13 bases. Looked up from germline, CDR1 is SQVTM and CDR2 is ANQGSEA. Trimming cost V 7 bases and J 2 bases; bases outside gene matches: 7. The CDR3 is made up of 15 amino acids. The CDR3 coding sequence is TGCAGCGCGCCCGGGACTAGCGGGGTACAAGAGACCCAGTACTTC. Translated, it gives CSAPGTSGVQETQYF. The whole variable domain, remainder taken from reference TRBV29-1 and TRBJ2-5, is SAVISQKPSRDICQRGTSLTIQCQVDSQVTMMFWYRQQPGQSLTLIATANQGSEATYESGFVIDKFPISRPNLTFSTLTVSNMSPEDSSIYLCSAPGTSGVQETQYFGPGTRLLVL.

V is TRBV19 and J is TRBJ2-7, with D unclear. Germline V lookup: CDR1 LNHDA, CDR2 SQIVND (reference sequence). The ends were cut back, 6 bases at V and 0 bases at J, with 18 bases in the middle. The CDR3 spans 16 residues. DNA of the CDR3: TGTGCCAGTAGCATCACCCTCCGATTCTCCTCCTACGAGCAGTACTTC. Amino acids: CASSITLRFSSYEQYF.

The chain joins TRBV7-6 to TRBJ2-7; D gene uncertain. This CDR3 contains 13 residues. V lost 5 bases and J lost 7, with 15 bases in between. Germline V gene sequence: CDR1 SGHVS, CDR2 FNYEAQ. The CDR3 DNA is TGTGCCAGCAGCACCCGTGGTGGAAGGGAGCAGTACTTC. It translates to CASSTRGGREQYF. Full variable domain (outside the CDR3, taken from reference TRBV7-6 and TRBJ2-7): GAGVSQSPRYKVTKRGQDVALRCDPISGHVSLYWYRQALGQGPEFLTYFNYEAQQDKSGLPNDRFSAERPEGSISTLTIQRTEQRDSAMYRCASSTRGGREQYFGPGTRLTVT.

The V gene is TRBV28, the J gene TRBJ1-6; D might be TRBD1 (5 bases). The CDR3 is 14 residues long. Germline loops: CDR1 MDHEN, CDR2 SYDVKM. The ends were cut back, 6 bases at V and 9 bases at J, with 15 bases in the middle. The CDR3 loop is CASSSWGVSSPLHF. The CDR3, as DNA: TGTGCCAGCAGCTCCTGGGGGGTGAGTTCACCCCTCCACTTT.

The V call is TRBV5-4, the J call TRBJ2-5; 12 bases align to TRBD2. The V gene end was trimmed by 3 bases and the J gene end by 2 bases; junction bases not matched to a gene: 14. Germline V CDR1 and CDR2: SGHNT, YYREEE (reference sequence). This CDR3 region has 19 residues. In DNA, the CDR3 is TGTGCCAGCAGCTCGCCCCTAGGGACTAGCGGGCGTATACAAGAGACCCAGTACTTC. It specifies CASSSPLGTSGRIQETQYF.

The chain couples TRBV5-1 to TRBJ1-1; the D gene is possibly TRBD1 (5 bases). This CDR3 comprises 15 residues. V was pared by 0 bases and J by 1 base, with 10 bases between. Germline CDR1 SGHRS, CDR2 YFSETQ. CDR3 loop: CASSLVLGPNTEAFF. CDR3 DNA sequence: TGCGCCAGCAGCTTGGTGCTGGGACCGAACACTGAAGCTTTCTTT.

The chain uses TRBV7-2 and TRBJ1-5; 7 bases agree with TRBD1. The ends lost 4 bases at V and 5 bases at J; junction bases unmatched: 5. The CDR3 runs to 14 residues. The V gene's germline CDR1 is SGHTA and CDR2 FQGNSA. The CDR3 DNA reads TGTGCCAGCAGCTATAGACAGGGCGATCAGCCCCAGCATTTT. It translates to CASSYRQGDQPQHF.

This sequence joins TRBV28 and TRBJ2-1; D gene uncertain. The CDR3 is 13 amino acids. With 3 bases removed from V and 10 bases from J, the gap between germline ends came to 13 bases. In germline, CDR1 is MDHEN, CDR2 SYDVKM. The CDR3 DNA is TGTGCCAGCAGTTTGCCTAACTCCTCCGAGCAGTTCTTC. Translation gives CASSLPNSSEQFF.

The CDR3 DNA reads as TGCGCCAGCAGCCAGCCCCCGGGGCAGAAGCAGTTCTTC. It specifies CASSQPPGQKQFF. The rearrangement links TRBV4-3 to TRBJ2-1, with D possibly called TRBD1 or TRBD2 (5 bases each). The germline V gene encodes CDR1 LGHNA and CDR2 YSLEER. Trimming left V 3 bases short and J 11 bases short, with 14 bases between. CDR3 length: 13 residues.

The V call is TRBV15, the J call TRBJ1-1, with D hard to call. CDR1 LNHNV and CDR2 YYDKDF come from the germline V gene (reference sequence). The CDR3 is made up of 14 amino acids. Trimming shortened V by 0 bases and J by 7 bases, and 12 bases separated the two germline ends. In DNA, the CDR3 is TGTGCCACCAGCAGAGATTATCACGCGGATGAAGCTTTCTTT. Its protein is CATSRDYHADEAFF.

The chain has TRBV7-9 and TRBJ1-3, with TRBD1 matching 10 bases. The CDR3 loop spans 15 amino acids. V shed 3 bases and J 8 bases; nucleotides not matched to a gene: 7. Germline assignment: CDR1 SEHNR and CDR2 FQNEAQ (reference sequence). For the CDR3, the DNA is TGTGCCAGCAGCTTGCGACAGGGGGCACGGGACACCATATATTTT. Translation gives CASSLRQGARDTIYF.